The T cell receptor (beta chain) described here comes from a study of PD-L1 blockade in urothelial cancer. Study-wide context: Patients went on atezolizumab in about 2014, receiving 1,200 mg intravenously every 3 weeks. About 90% of the 29 patients were males with bladder-origin urothelial cancer. Median T cell yield per blood sample was some 140,000 cells.

The CDR3 loop spans 16 amino acids. V was pared by 5 bases and J by 6 bases, with 10 bases of the junction left unmatched. From germline, CDR1 is SEHNR and CDR2 FQNEAQ (reference sequence). Study findings and constraints: Pretreatment blood TCR clonality under the median forecast improved survival.

Time point given: peripheral blood 6 weeks after treatment start. A word on this clone: Its target is not known.

Using immunoSEQ multiplex PCR, the repertoire was profiled, and TCRdb retains in-frame clones only, with some absent. The table records roughly 29,000 clones, under 90% of them present only once. The chain recombines TRBV7-9 with TRBJ2-2, with 9 bases matching TRBD2. The TCR sequence derives from a man aged 65 to 79 with urothelial cancer. Sequenced here: PBMCs, sampled around atezolizumab (anti-PD-L1) treatment. CDR3: CASSPWRAGGSGELFF. CDR3 DNA: TGTGCCAGCAGCCCATGGAGAGCGGGAGGATCCGGGGAGCTGTTTTTT. Supplemented by reference TRBV7-9 and TRBJ2-2, the full variable domain reads DTGVSQNPRHKITKRGQNVTFRCDPISEHNRLYWYRQTLGQGPEFLTYFQNEAQLEKSRLLSDRFSAERPKGSFSTLEIQRTEQGDSAMYLCASSPWRAGGSGELFFGEGSRLTVL.